This TCR beta chain was obtained from a study of PD-1 blockade in classical Hodgkin lymphoma. General observations from the study: What drove the repertoire differences, possibly disease activity or prior therapy, has not been defined. Patients with a complete response exhibited baseline diversity comparable to newly diagnosed patients. Diminished baseline TCR diversity has been reported in newly diagnosed patients relative to healthy donors.

The trim removed 4 bases at V and 6 bases at J, leaving 12 bases unmatched. Germline assignment: CDR1 SGDLS and CDR2 YYNGEE. CDR3 length: 17 amino acids. Clones were sequenced by immunoSEQ multiplex PCR, and TCRdb holds only the in-frame ones, with some missing. Found here are some 27,000 clones, 80% of them singletons; the top ten hold 16%. Time point noted: cycle 4 day 1 (C4D1), after 5 to 7 weeks of nivolumab. After autologous stem cell transplantation all patients relapsed, and prior brentuximab vedotin exposure differed between cohorts. Responses achieved at best were complete response, partial response or progressive disease. This clone was observed a few times. Its specificity is not known.

The TCR was taken from a human donor with classical Hodgkin lymphoma. Sequenced material: peripheral blood mononuclear cells (PBMCs), taken before the fourth cycle of nivolumab. The rearrangement links TRBV9 to TRBJ2-2, with 10 bases identical to TRBD2. CDR3 DNA: TGTGCCAGCAGCATCCGACCTAGCGGGAGATGGGCCGGGGAGCTGTTTTTT. Amino acids: CASSIRPSGRWAGELFF.